Sequencing of this T cell receptor (beta chain) was carried out in a study of CD4 T cells in relation to SARS-CoV-2 and coronaviruses. Study information: Crossreactive spike epitopes shared across donors were mapped to their HLA restriction. Regarding the study as a whole: Samples before the pandemic and after infection were not matched within any donor.

CD4+ T cells from unexposed donors were obtained before the COVID-19 pandemic (2011-2018). Naive and memory CD4+ T cells came from enriched cryopreserved PBMCs. A word on this clone: Its antigen remains unidentified.

Deep TCR-beta sequencing used DNA from uncultured naive and memory CD4+ T cells. TCRdb's table, derived via immunoSEQ multiplex PCR, lists solely in-frame clones and lacks some. The data hold some 68,000 clones, with over 85% observed a single time. This CDR3 contains 13 residues. Looked up from germline, CDR1 is LGHDT and CDR2 is YNNKEL (reference sequence). The germline V and J ends were trimmed by 1 base and 11 bases, with 12 bases remaining between them. Sequenced: naive CD4+ T cells from PBMCs. Subset defined: naive CD4+ T cells isolated by negative enrichment. The sequence came from a human donor in good health. The V call is TRBV3-1 (or the pseudogene TRBV3-2), the J call TRBJ2-1; D gene ambiguous. CDR3 sequence: CASSQGGREKQFF. CDR3 DNA sequence: TGTGCCAGCAGCCAAGGTGGACGAGAGAAGCAGTTCTTC.